This passage covers 18 T cell receptor beta chains from one sample sequenced in a study of tumor-infiltrating lymphocytes in primary liver carcinoma. Investigators took RNA and DNA out together from 20-30 mg of unsorted bulk tissue. A constant-region primer primed TCR beta cDNA synthesis from 400 to 550 ng of total RNA. Each TCR beta library was derived from three nested multiplex PCR rounds that employed slightly modified ARM-PCR. Each of the first two PCR rounds ran around 10 cycles with TRBV1-TRBV30 forward and C-beta reverse primers. TCRdb passed the multiplex PCR reads through MiXCR, listing each CDR3 protein once. The repertoire holds tens of thousands of distinct CDR3 sequences, 65% to 80% seen once, with approximately 19% in the top ten. The sample consisted of liver tumor tissue from sampling region 1. Subset reported: tumor region T1, superior pole. These receptors originate from a man between 40 and 49 years old with primary liver carcinoma and hepatitis B virus infection.

This clonotype was found once. One end of the junction fails to match germline, which may point to a read error. The chain combines TRBV6-1 with TRBJ2-1; 7 positions agree with TRBD2. CDR1 is MNHNS, CDR2 SASEGT, per germline. CDR3 length: 15 amino acids. The CDR3: CTSIALACLHNEQFF. The CDR3 DNA reads TGTACCAGCATTGCACTAGCGTGCCTGCACAATGAGCAGTTCTTC.

This clonotype was seen a handful of times. Here the CDR3 omits its conserved ending phenylalanine or tryptophan, so a read error is the likely source. The V call is TRBV28, the J call TRBJ2-7, with TRBD1 matching over 7 bases. Trimming took 10 bases from V and 4 from J; bases not matched to a gene: 16. From germline, CDR1 is MDHEN and CDR2 SYDVKM. This CDR3 contains 15 residues. Written as DNA, the CDR3 is TGTGCCACCAGCCCACAAAGGGGGCAACCTTACGAGCAGTACCTC. It yields the protein CATSPQRGQPYEQYL.

The chain couples TRBV29-1 to TRBJ2-7; perhaps TRBD1 as D (5 bases). The V end lost 3 bases, the J end lost 1 base, and 10 bases lay between the germline ends. The length of the CDR3 is 13 residues. Germline CDR1 and CDR2: SQVTM and ANQGSEA. CDR3 residues: CSVEIQGSYEQYF. The DNA of the CDR3 is TGCAGCGTTGAGATCCAGGGTTCCTACGAGCAGTACTTC.

Note on this clonotype: Mismatch with germline at one junction end may stem from a read error. The rearrangement links TRBV12-3 or TRBV12-4 to TRBJ1-6; 7 bases are shared with TRBD1. The CDR3 runs to 15 residues. This CDR3 is CASSLTTGRNSPLHF. In DNA, the CDR3 is TGTGCCAGCAGTCTCACGACAGGGCGTAATTCACCACTCCACTTT.

With regard to this clonotype: The junction departs from the called germline gene at one end, perhaps through a read error. V and J are TRBV29-1 and TRBJ2-5; 7 positions agree with TRBD2. This CDR3 comprises 13 residues. Germline CDR1 is SQVTM and CDR2 is ANQGSEA. The CDR3 coding sequence is TGCAGCGTTGGTGGGAGGGCCCCCGAGAACCAGTACTTC. The encoded protein is CSVGGRAPENQYF. The full variable domain, rest sourced from reference TRBV29-1 and TRBJ2-5, is SAVISQKPSRDICQRGTSLTIQCQVDSQVTMMFWYRQQPGQSLTLIATANQGSEATYESGFVIDKFPISRPNLTFSTLTVSNMSPEDSSIYLCSVGGRAPENQYFGPGTRLLVL.

About this clonotype itself: The missing conserved phenylalanine or tryptophan at the end of this CDR3 makes a read error likely. Because the CDR3's place on the DNA is in doubt, the DNA is left out and the CDR3 is given as listed by TCRdb. The chain is built from TRBV11-2 and TRBJ2-1; the table assigns TRBD1, which was not confirmed against the DNA. Per the germline V gene, CDR1 is SGHAT and CDR2 is FQNNGV. The CDR3 has 12 residues if both end residues are counted. The CDR3 protein is CASNDRSPEHFS.

Note on this clonotype: A read error is likely, as this CDR3 ends without the conserved phenylalanine or tryptophan. The CDR3 region has the DNA TGTGCCAGCAGCCAATCGAGGACGGCCAACACCGGGGAGCTGTTTTAT. It is translated as CASSQSRTANTGELFY. The V and J genes are TRBV14 and TRBJ2-2; D is unclear. The CDR3 has 16 amino acids. Germline V gives CDR1 SGHDN, CDR2 FVKESK. The V end lost 2 bases, the J end lost 2 bases, and 12 bases lay between the germline ends.

About this clonotype: One base away lies a much larger clone, so this may be a sequencing read error. This chain links TRBV7-9 with TRBJ2-3; D gene uncertain. Germline V gives CDR1 SEHNR, CDR2 FQNEAQ (reference sequence). The CDR3 is made up of 12 amino acids. The V gene lost 4 bases and the J gene lost 5 bases, with 7 bases spanning the gap. The CDR3 loop reads CASSSSGDTQYF. The CDR3 region has the DNA TGTGCCAGCAGCTCTTCCGGAGATACGCAGTATTTT.

This clonotype was picked up a small number of times. The missing conserved phenylalanine or tryptophan at the end of this CDR3 makes a read error likely. The V gene is TRBV29-1, the J gene TRBJ2-7; either TRBD1 or TRBD2 may supply D (6 bases each). Between the trimmed V and J ends, which lost 6 bases and 3 bases, there was a span of 15 bases. CDR3 size: 13 residues. Germline values: CDR1 SQVTM, CDR2 ANQGSEA. CDR3 loop: CSVLTGAGYEQYL. CDR3 nucleotide sequence: TGCAGCGTCCTGACGGGGGCCGGCTACGAGCAGTACCTC.

There are a few counts of this clonotype. This may come from a read error, since a much larger clone is one base off. The V and J genes are TRBV2 and TRBJ1-5, with 9 positions matching TRBD1. Germline CDR1 SNHLY, CDR2 FYNNEI. CDR3 size: 17 residues. The CDR3 sequence: CASSGESGTGGYQPLHF. In DNA, the CDR3 is TGTGCCAGCAGTGGGGAATCTGGAACAGGGGGCTATCAGCCCCTGCATTTT.

This clonotype has more than one count but fewer than ten. Just one base apart from a much larger clone, this may be a read error. This chain uses TRBV30 with TRBJ1-1, with 12 bases aligning to TRBD1. Unmatched junction bases numbered 2, after V lost 8 bases and J lost 4 bases. Germline V gene data show CDR1 as GTSNPN and CDR2 as SVGIG (reference sequence). The CDR3 totals 12 residues. CDR3 sequence (DNA): TGTGCCCGGGACAGGGGGCTCACTGAAGCTTTCTTT. The encoded protein is CARDRGLTEAFF.

This clonotype was seen at least ten times. The rearrangement uses TRBV7-9 and TRBJ2-7; TRBD2 might be the D (5 bases). The CDR3 is 16 residues long. The V end was cut by 0 bases, the J end by 6 bases, with 18 bases between. CDR1 and CDR2 from the germline V gene are SEHNR and FQNEAQ (reference sequence). The CDR3 coding sequence is TGTGCCAGCAGCTTAGCGGCGGGCCAGGCCTTGCGCGAGCAGTACTTC. Translated, it gives CASSLAAGQALREQYF.

This clonotype was observed at least ten times. This rearrangement joins TRBV10-3 to TRBJ2-2, with 7 bases lining up with TRBD1. With 4 bases clipped from V and 0 bases from J, the junction kept 2 bases outside the gene matches. The CDR3 length is 15 residues. Per the germline V gene, CDR1 is ENHRY and CDR2 is SYGVKD. The CDR3 region is CAISVGTANTGELFF. The DNA for the CDR3 is TGTGCCATCAGTGTGGGGACAGCGAACACCGGGGAGCTGTTTTTT.

The chain is built from TRBV29-1 and TRBJ2-3; D is uncertain. The CDR3 runs 12 residues. Germline CDR1 is SQVTM and CDR2 is ANQGSEA. V was cut by 6 bases and J by 3 bases, with 10 bases left in between. CDR3 residues: CSVTWGTDTQYF. In DNA form, the CDR3 reads TGCAGCGTGACTTGGGGAACAGATACGCAGTATTTT.

The V gene is TRBV14, the J gene TRBJ2-3, with D perhaps matching TRBD2 (6 bases). In germline, CDR1 is SGHDN, CDR2 FVKESK. The CDR3 sequence is 16 residues long. V was clipped by 0 bases and J by 10 bases, with 20 bases between them. As DNA, the CDR3 is TGTGCCAGCAGCCAAGATCTACCGGGAGATGGGGATTCGCAGTATTTT. Translation gives CASSQDLPGDGDSQYF.

About this clonotype: This may arise from a read error, as a much more abundant clone is one base away. J is TRBJ1-3 and V is TRBV7-9; D gene uncertain. There are 13 residues in the CDR3. Germline CDR1 is SEHNR and CDR2 is FQNEAQ (reference sequence). The CDR3: CAGSRASGNTIYF. CDR3 nucleotides: TGTGCCGGCAGCCGGGCCTCTGGAAACACCATATATTTT.

The chain uses TRBV6-1 and TRBJ2-1, with TRBD2 identical over 8 bases. CDR3 length: 15 residues. V shed 9 bases, J shed 4 bases, and the junction held 11 bases outside the gene matches. The germline V gene encodes CDR1 MNHNS and CDR2 SASEGT. CDR3 residues: CASTKLASGYNEQFF. The DNA for the CDR3 is TGTGCCAGTACTAAATTGGCTAGCGGGTACAATGAGCAGTTCTTC.

A few counts support this clonotype. The chain is built from TRBV11-2 and TRBJ2-7; perhaps TRBD2 as D (6 bases). The CDR3 has 13 residues. CDR1 SGHAT and CDR2 FQNNGV come from the germline V gene. V lost 9 bases to trimming and J lost 9 bases, with 21 bases between them. The CDR3 DNA sequence: TGTGCCAGTAACTTAGGTGAGCTAGCGTCGCAGTACTTC. Protein: CASNLGELASQYF.